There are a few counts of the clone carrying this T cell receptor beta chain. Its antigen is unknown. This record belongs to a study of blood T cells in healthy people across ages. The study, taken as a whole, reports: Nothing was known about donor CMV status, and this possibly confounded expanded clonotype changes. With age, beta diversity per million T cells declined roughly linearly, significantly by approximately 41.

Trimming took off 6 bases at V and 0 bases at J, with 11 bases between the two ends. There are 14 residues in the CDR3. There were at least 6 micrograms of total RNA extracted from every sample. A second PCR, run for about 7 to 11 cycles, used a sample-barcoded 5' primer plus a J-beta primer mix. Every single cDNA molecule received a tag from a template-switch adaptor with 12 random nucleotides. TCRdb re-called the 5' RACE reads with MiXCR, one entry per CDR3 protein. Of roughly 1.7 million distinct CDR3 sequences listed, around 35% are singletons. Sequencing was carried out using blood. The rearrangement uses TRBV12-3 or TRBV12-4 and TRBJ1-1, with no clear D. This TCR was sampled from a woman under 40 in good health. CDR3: CASRPGEMNTEAFF. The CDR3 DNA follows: TGTGCCAGCAGACCCGGGGAAATGAACACTGAAGCTTTCTTT.